These 31 T cell receptor beta chains share one sample of origin, sequenced in a study of T cells in Graves' hyperthyroidism and ophthalmopathy. Template material for amplifying TCR beta CDR3 regions consisted of RNA transcripts. A set of HTBI primers served as the primers for a first-round RT-PCR of the TCR CDR3. A single record per CDR3 protein comes from TCRdb applying MiXCR to the multiplex PCR reads. The sample lists roughly 500,000 distinct CDR3 sequences; more than 45% were seen once. The specimen was peripheral blood or thyroid tissue (not recorded which). These receptors were taken from an adult woman with Graves' disease, either hyperthyroidism or ophthalmopathy (not recorded which).

The J gene is TRBJ1-1, the V gene TRBV20-1; D is unclear. The CDR3 is 16 residues long. V was trimmed by 7 bases and J by 4 bases, leaving 25 bases between them. Germline CDR1 DFQATT, CDR2 SNEGSKA (reference sequence). CDR3 loop: CSERRYRRTLPTEAFF. CDR3 nucleotides: TGCAGTGAGAGGCGGTATAGGAGAACTCTCCCCACTGAAGCTTTCTTT.

About this clonotype: Germline and junction disagree at one end, which may indicate a read error. The genes are TRBV20-1 and TRBJ2-5; tentative D call: TRBD1 (6 bases). From germline, CDR1 is DFQATT and CDR2 SNEGSKA (reference sequence). The CDR3 length is 16 residues. The CDR3 region is CSARAGVGQLSETQYF. CDR3 bases: TGCAGTGCCAGAGCAGGGGTCGGGCAGCTGTCGGAGACCCAGTACTTC.

On this clonotype: It may be a read error: a sequence one base away is much more abundant. This chain connects TRBV5-1 to TRBJ2-7; 9 bases agree with TRBD1. V was pared by 0 bases and J by 6 bases, with 4 bases of the junction left unmatched. Germline V gene lookup returns CDR1 SGHRS and CDR2 YFSETQ. The CDR3 extends over 14 amino acids. The CDR3: CASSLGTGDTEQYF. CDR3 in DNA: TGCGCCAGCAGCTTGGGGACAGGGGACACCGAGCAGTACTTC.

As to this clonotype: Relative to the germline gene, one junction end is altered; a read error may explain this. The chain recombines TRBV5-1 with TRBJ2-5; D is uncertain. The V gene's germline CDR1 is SGHRS and CDR2 YFSETQ. The CDR3 is 14 residues long. The CDR3 DNA follows: TGTCCCGGCAGGCCAGGACCGCTCCAAGAGACCCAGTACTTC. Amino acids: CPGRPGPLQETQYF.

This chain joins TRBV6-5 and TRBJ2-7, with a possible D match to TRBD1 (7 bases). Germline CDR1 reads MNHEY; CDR2 reads SVGAGI. This CDR3 comprises 19 residues. Trimming left V 6 bases short and J 3 bases short, with 30 bases between. The CDR3 bases are TGTGCCAGCAGACAACTAGCAACCGGGACAGAAGGCGAAGACTACGAGCAGTACTTC. It specifies CASRQLATGTEGEDYEQYF.

This chain connects TRBV7-2 to TRBJ1-4, with D possibly TRBD1 on 6 matching bases. Germline CDR1 is SGHTA and CDR2 is FQGNSA. The CDR3 spans 15 residues. Trimming took 5 bases from V and 4 from J, leaving 14 bases between them. CDR3: CASSVQGRDNEKLFF. The CDR3 DNA reads as TGTGCCAGCAGCGTACAGGGACGGGATAATGAAAAACTGTTTTTT.

This clonotype was recorded at least ten times. V gene TRBV7-9 combines with J gene TRBJ2-5; TRBD1 matches at 8 bases. CDR1 SEHNR and CDR2 FQNEAQ come from the germline V gene (reference sequence). This CDR3 comprises 15 residues. V was pared by 1 base and J by 4 bases, with 5 bases of the junction left unmatched. This chain's CDR3 is CASSLDGQGGETQYF. The CDR3 DNA reads TGTGCCAGCAGCTTAGACGGACAGGGAGGAGAGACCCAGTACTTC.

V gene TRBV28 combines with J gene TRBJ1-2; the D gene is possibly TRBD1 (6 bases). Trimming pared 5 bases from V and 4 bases from J, leaving 11 bases between. CDR3 length equals 13 residues. Germline V gene lookup returns CDR1 MDHEN and CDR2 SYDVKM. CDR3 sequence: CASSKGGGYGYTF. The CDR3 DNA is TGTGCCAGCAGTAAGGGAGGGGGCTATGGCTACACCTTC.

Many counts were recorded for this clonotype. The V call is TRBV5-1, the J call TRBJ1-1; a possible D gene is TRBD1 (5 bases). This CDR3 is built from 14 residues. Germline V gene data show CDR1 as SGHRS and CDR2 as YFSETQ. The V gene lost 4 bases and the J gene lost 0 bases, with 10 bases spanning the gap. The chain's CDR3 is CASSGRQMNTEAFF. The CDR3 bases are TGCGCCAGCAGCGGGAGACAGATGAACACTGAAGCTTTCTTT.

This clonotype was detected ten times or more. The chain is built from TRBV5-1 and TRBJ1-2, with D uncertain. V was cut by 1 base and J by 3 bases, with 4 bases left in between. The CDR3 is 12 amino acids. Germline loops: CDR1 SGHRS, CDR2 YFSETQ. CDR3 nucleotides: TGCGCCAGCAGCTTGCCCCACTATGGCTACACCTTC. It is translated as CASSLPHYGYTF.

This chain links TRBV29-1 with TRBJ2-7; no definite D call. Looked up from germline, CDR1 is SQVTM and CDR2 is ANQGSEA. Trimming cost V 6 bases and J 2 bases, with 17 bases left between them. The CDR3 contains 14 residues. The DNA for the CDR3 is TGCAGCGTCCGGACGCCTGGCGGCCCCTACGAGCAGTACTTC. It translates to CSVRTPGGPYEQYF.

This clonotype occurred a few times. CDR3 region: CASSDPGRETQYF. The CDR3 region has the DNA TGCGCCAGCAGTGACCCAGGGAGAGAGACCCAGTACTTC. The chain links TRBV10-2 to TRBJ2-5; D may correspond to TRBD1 or TRBD2 (5 bases each). CDR3 length: 13 residues. The germline gives CDR1 WSHSY, CDR2 SAAADI. The V end was cut by 3 bases, the J end by 4 bases, with 9 bases between.

The chain has TRBV13 and TRBJ2-5, with 7 nucleotides matching TRBD1. This CDR3 region has 15 residues. J was trimmed by 5 bases and V by 5 bases; bases with no gene match: 11. The V gene's germline CDR1 is PRHDT and CDR2 FYEKMQ (reference sequence). The CDR3 DNA is TGTGCCAGCAGCGGATCAGGACAGGCTGGCGAGACCCAGTACTTC. Translation gives CASSGSGQAGETQYF.

This clonotype showed up just a few times. The chain employs TRBV3-1 and TRBJ2-7; 7 bases are shared with TRBD1. Trimming at V came to 4 bases and at J to 4 bases, leaving 13 bases not matched to a gene. The CDR3 runs to 16 residues. Germline assignment: CDR1 LGHDT and CDR2 YNNKEL (reference sequence). CDR3 sequence: CASSRHDRVLRYEQYF. CDR3 coding DNA: TGTGCCAGCAGCCGTCATGACAGGGTTCTTCGGTACGAGCAGTACTTC.

This clonotype appeared many times. The chain uses TRBV6-5 and TRBJ1-6; D is ambiguous. The CDR3 is made up of 13 amino acids. CDR1 is MNHEY, CDR2 SVGAGI, per germline. Deletions cut 5 bases from V and 5 bases from J, with 7 bases between. DNA of the CDR3: TGTGCCAGCAGTCTCTACCATAATTCACCCCTCCACTTT. Translation gives CASSLYHNSPLHF.

Many counts were recorded for this clonotype. The chain combines TRBV6-1 with TRBJ2-7; D possibly corresponds to TRBD2 (5 bases). The CDR3 contains 13 residues. In germline, CDR1 is MNHNS, CDR2 SASEGT. Trimming stripped 3 bases from V and 2 bases from J, with 8 bases between. The CDR3 sequence: CASSDDGTYEQYF. CDR3 sequence (DNA): TGTGCCAGCAGTGACGACGGGACCTACGAGCAGTACTTC.

In its sample, this clonotype was seen many times. The chain has TRBV19 and TRBJ1-4; 9 nucleotides match TRBD1. J lost 6 bases, V lost 10 bases, and 6 bases had no gene match. This CDR3 spans 13 amino acids. Germline lookup yields CDR1 LNHDA and CDR2 SQIVND (reference sequence). The CDR3 bases are TGTGCCACACAGGGACAGGGCTATGAAAAACTGTTTTTT. This gives the protein CATQGQGYEKLFF.

This clonotype was seen ten or more times. The V and J genes are TRBV7-3 and TRBJ2-2; D ambiguous. V was clipped by 3 bases and J by 4 bases, with 6 bases between them. This CDR3 comprises 13 residues. Germline loops: CDR1 SGHTA, CDR2 FQGTGA. The CDR3 DNA reads as TGTGCCAGCAGCTTTAAGGCCACCGGGGAGCTGTTTTTT. Protein: CASSFKATGELFF.

V gene TRBV5-1 combines with J gene TRBJ1-6, with a weak D call TRBD1 (5 bases). The CDR3 spans 15 residues. Germline V gene data show CDR1 as SGHRS and CDR2 as YFSETQ. Trimming left V 0 bases short and J 9 bases short, with 13 bases between. The CDR3 region is CASSLDTGSGSPLHF. CDR3 coding DNA: TGCGCCAGCAGCTTGGATACAGGTTCGGGTTCACCCCTCCACTTT.

CDR3 sequence: CASSNRQGGTQETQYF. CDR3 sequence (DNA): TGTGCCAGCAGCAACAGACAGGGGGGCACGCAAGAGACCCAGTACTTC. V and J are TRBV7-9 and TRBJ2-5; 9 bases agree with TRBD1. This CDR3 is built from 16 residues. Germline CDR1 SEHNR, CDR2 FQNEAQ (reference sequence). The junction had 9 bases not matched to a gene; V was cut back by 5 bases and J by 2 bases.

This clonotype was detected many times. This chain joins TRBV12-3 or TRBV12-4 and TRBJ2-7; no clear D. V shed 4 bases and J shed 5 bases, with 9 bases lying between them. The CDR3 has 12 amino acids. The CDR3 protein is CASSSSVDEQYF. For the CDR3, the DNA is TGTGCCAGCAGTTCCTCAGTTGACGAGCAGTACTTC.

The sample holds a few counts of this clonotype. The chain couples TRBV6-1 to TRBJ2-3; 8 bases are shared with TRBD2. Germline V CDR1 and CDR2: MNHNS, SASEGT. J gave up 3 bases and V 5 bases, and 10 bases lay outside the gene matches. This CDR3 contains 16 residues. The CDR3 loop is CASSYSTRGGTDTQYF. The CDR3 nucleotides read TGTGCCAGCAGTTACTCGACACGGGGGGGGACAGATACGCAGTATTTT.

The rearrangement links TRBV7-9 to TRBJ1-1; D remains unclear. V lost 4 bases to trimming and J lost 4 bases, with 10 bases between them. Germline V CDR1 and CDR2: SEHNR, FQNEAQ (reference sequence). CDR3 size: 13 residues. The CDR3 DNA follows: TGTGCCAGCAGCTCCTCAAGAGGCACTGAAGCTTTCTTT. Translated: CASSSSRGTEAFF.

The chain recombines TRBV20-1 with TRBJ1-4, with TRBD2 identical over 10 bases. Matching the DNA end better, TRBJ2-2 makes the J call doubtful. CDR3 length: 15 residues. The germline V gene has CDR1 DFQATT and CDR2 SNEGSKA (reference sequence). Written as DNA, the CDR3 is TGCAGTGCTAGACCTAGCGGGAGAGACACCGGGGAGCTGTTTTTT. Translating gives CSARPSGRDTGELFF.

To note about this clonotype: A much larger clone differs from this one at a single base, so this may be a read error. The chain uses TRBV19 and TRBJ2-2, with D tentatively TRBD2 (5 bases). The CDR3 runs 15 residues. From germline, CDR1 is LNHDA and CDR2 SQIVND (reference sequence). The CDR3, as DNA: TGTGCCAGTAGTATAGGAAGTAGTCGCGCCGGGGAGCGGTTTTTT. Translation gives CASSIGSSRAGERFF.

V and J are TRBV7-2 and TRBJ2-6, with TRBD2 matching over 7 bases. The J segment lost 0 bases and the V segment lost 2 bases, leaving 1 base of the junction unmatched. The length of the CDR3 is 16 residues. Germline CDR1 reads SGHTA; CDR2 reads FQGNSA. Written as DNA, the CDR3 is TGTGCCAGCAGCTTATCGGGAGGCTCTGGGGCCAACGTCCTGACTTTC. This translates into CASSLSGGSGANVLTF.

Comment on this clonotype: A read error may produce the germline difference seen at one junction end. This chain connects TRBV2 to TRBJ1-5, with D tentatively TRBD1 (5 bases). The CDR3 is 9 residues long. The germline V gene has CDR1 SNHLY and CDR2 FYNNEI. The CDR3 coding sequence is TGTGCCAGCAGTGAAGTCCAGGGTTTT. Protein sequence: CASSEVQGF.

This clonotype was seen many times. This sequence joins TRBV5-8 and TRBJ2-5, with D perhaps matching TRBD2 (6 bases). V was trimmed by 2 bases and J by 4 bases, leaving 15 bases between them. The CDR3 length is 15 residues. Germline lookup yields CDR1 SGHTS and CDR2 YDEGEE. The CDR3 protein is CASSFGGERGETQYF. In nucleotides, the CDR3 is TGTGCCAGCAGCTTCGGAGGGGAAAGGGGAGAGACCCAGTACTTC.

This clonotype was seen just once. The V call is TRBV2, the J call TRBJ1-6, with D uncertain. From germline, CDR1 is SNHLY and CDR2 FYNNEI. Trimming took off 1 base at V and 8 bases at J, with 12 bases between the two ends. The CDR3 runs 15 residues. The CDR3 DNA follows: TGTGCCAGCAGTGAAGACGGGAGGGCTGATTCACCCCTCCACTTT. This encodes CASSEDGRADSPLHF.

V gene TRBV4-1 combines with J gene TRBJ2-3; D gene unclear. The CDR3 sequence is 13 residues long. CDR1 is MGHRA and CDR2 is YSYEKL in the germline V gene. Trimming cost V 4 bases and J 5 bases, with 10 bases left between them. The CDR3 loop reads CASSLAERDTQYF. The CDR3, as DNA: TGCGCCAGCAGCCTGGCGGAGCGAGATACGCAGTATTTT.

Of note for this clonotype: Since a much larger clone is just one base distant, this may be a read error. This chain joins TRBV5-6 and TRBJ1-6; TRBD1 might be the D (6 bases). Germline V gene sequence: CDR1 SGHDT, CDR2 YYEEEE. CDR3 length equals 16 residues. V dropped 4 bases and J dropped 7 bases, with 18 bases sitting between them. DNA of the CDR3: TGTGCCAGCAGCCTACCCGGGACAAGGGGCAATTCACCCCTCCACTTT. Its protein product is CASSLPGTRGNSPLHF.